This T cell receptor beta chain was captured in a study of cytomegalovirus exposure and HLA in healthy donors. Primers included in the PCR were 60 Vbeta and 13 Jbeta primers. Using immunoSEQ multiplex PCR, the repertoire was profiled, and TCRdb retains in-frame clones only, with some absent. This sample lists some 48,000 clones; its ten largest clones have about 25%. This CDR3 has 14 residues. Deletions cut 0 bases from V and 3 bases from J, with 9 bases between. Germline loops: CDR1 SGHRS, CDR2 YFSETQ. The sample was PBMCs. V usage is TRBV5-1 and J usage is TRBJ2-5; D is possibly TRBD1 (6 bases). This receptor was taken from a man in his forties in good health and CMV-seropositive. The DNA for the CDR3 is TGCGCCAGCAGCTTGGGGGCAGGGGAAGAGACCCAGTACTTC. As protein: CASSLGAGEETQYF.